These 24 T cell receptor beta chains were sequenced from one sample in a study of T cells in localized non-small cell lung cancer. This table comes from immunoSEQ multiplex PCR, and its TCRdb copy is limited to in-frame clones, with some not included. Of some 64,000 clones listed, roughly 79% were seen once; the top ten hold just over 4.5%. The input for sequencing was PBMCs, taken before any cancer treatment. The receptors were sampled from a man aged 35-69 years with stage II lung adenocarcinoma.

This clone was found once. The chain couples TRBV7-8 to TRBJ2-1; D tentatively fits TRBD1 or TRBD2 (5 bases each). Germline CDR1 reads SGHVS; CDR2 reads FQNEAQ. Trimming cost V 7 bases and J 4 bases, with 23 bases left between them. The CDR3 length is 17 residues. The CDR3 spells CASTPRMGDPLYNEQFF. The CDR3 region has the DNA TGTGCCAGCACCCCAAGGATGGGGGACCCACTATACAATGAGCAGTTCTTC.

A note on this clone: The junction and the germline gene differ at one end; a read error may be behind it. The chain employs TRBV30 and TRBJ1-5; TRBD1 might be the D (5 bases). The CDR3 spans 12 residues. Looked up from germline, CDR1 is GTSNPN and CDR2 is SVGIG (reference sequence). In DNA form, the CDR3 reads TGCGCCGGAGGGGCGGGCAATCAGCCCCAGCATTTT. Residues: CAGGAGNQPQHF.

This clone appeared once. The chain has TRBV6-5 and TRBJ1-1, with D perhaps matching TRBD1 (5 bases). The germline CDR1 and CDR2 sequences are MNHEY and SVGAGI. Trimming removed 4 bases at V and 11 bases at J, with 17 bases between. This CDR3 is built from 13 residues. CDR3 in DNA: TGTGCCAGCAGTTCCCGGAGGGGCTTGGGGGCTTTCTTT. This encodes CASSSRRGLGAFF.

The chain combines TRBV2 with TRBJ2-3, with no clear D. Trimming pared 10 bases from V and 6 bases from J, leaving 14 bases between. CDR1 SNHLY and CDR2 FYNNEI come from the germline V gene. The CDR3 contains 12 residues. The CDR3 spells CANKASGDTQYF. In DNA, the CDR3 is TGTGCCAACAAGGCCTCCGGCGATACGCAGTATTTT.

In its sample, this clone was seen a few times. J is TRBJ2-6 and V is TRBV4-1; 8 nucleotides line up with TRBD2. Trimming cost V 6 bases and J 0 bases; bases outside gene matches: 7. This CDR3 has 17 residues. The germline gives CDR1 MGHRA, CDR2 YSYEKL. Here the CDR3 DNA reads TGCGCCAGCAGTCGGGGGGGGCTCATCTCTGGGGCCAACGTCCTGACTTTC. This translates into CASSRGGLISGANVLTF.

The chain links TRBV7-2 to TRBJ2-5; TRBD2 matches 10 bases. This CDR3 comprises 17 residues. Unmatched junction bases numbered 9, after V lost 0 bases and J lost 5 bases. Germline V gene data show CDR1 as SGHTA and CDR2 as FQGNSA. The CDR3 DNA sequence: TGTGCCAGCAGCTTAGCACCAGCGGGGGGGGTTCGGGAGACCCAGTACTTC. This encodes CASSLAPAGGVRETQYF.

This chain links TRBV4-1 with TRBJ1-2; TRBD1 aligns across 12 bases. J gave up 6 bases and V 3 bases, and 5 bases lay outside the gene matches. This CDR3 is 15 amino acids long. Germline V gene data show CDR1 as MGHRA and CDR2 as YSYEKL. CDR3 DNA sequence: TGCGCCAGCAGCCAGGGGACAGGGGGCAAAGATGGCTACACCTTC. This encodes CASSQGTGGKDGYTF.

The V gene is TRBV2, the J gene TRBJ2-5; the D is unclear. V was clipped by 4 bases and J by 1 base, with 10 bases between them. This CDR3 has 14 amino acids. The germline V gene has CDR1 SNHLY and CDR2 FYNNEI. This CDR3 reads CASSVGLAQETQYF. As DNA, the CDR3 is TGTGCCAGCAGTGTTGGTCTCGCCCAAGAGACCCAGTACTTC.

V gene TRBV7-9 combines with J gene TRBJ2-1, with a tentative D call TRBD2 (5 bases). The V gene lost 2 bases and the J gene lost 6 bases, with 20 bases spanning the gap. Germline loops: CDR1 SEHNR, CDR2 FQNEAQ (reference sequence). The CDR3 consists of 17 residues. CDR3 in amino acids: CASSLNTAETPGNEQFF. The CDR3 DNA is TGTGCCAGCAGCTTAAATACAGCGGAAACCCCAGGCAATGAGCAGTTCTTC.

The V call is TRBV30, the J call TRBJ1-5, with TRBD1 as a possible D gene (5 bases). The CDR3 runs to 15 residues. V lost 2 bases and J lost 4, with 15 bases in between. The germline V gene encodes CDR1 GTSNPN and CDR2 SVGIG (reference sequence). As DNA, the CDR3 is TGTGCCTGGAGTTATCCCGGGACTGTGAATCAGCCCCAGCATTTT. The encoded protein is CAWSYPGTVNQPQHF.

The rearrangement uses TRBV9 and TRBJ1-2, with a possible D match to TRBD1 (6 bases). Per the germline V gene, CDR1 is SGDLS and CDR2 is YYNGEE. V lost 0 bases to trimming and J lost 3 bases, with 12 bases between them. The CDR3 totals 15 residues. In DNA, the CDR3 is TGTGCCAGCAGCGTAGCCCAGGGGTCCTACTATGGCTACACCTTC. Encoded protein: CASSVAQGSYYGYTF.

The rearrangement joins TRBV7-3 to TRBJ2-1; D possibly corresponds to TRBD1 (6 bases). The CDR3 has 15 residues. The germline CDR1 and CDR2 sequences are SGHTA and FQGTGA. V shed 2 bases and J shed 8 bases, with 16 bases lying between them. The CDR3 loop reads CASSLGGRAFDEQFF. CDR3 sequence (DNA): TGTGCCAGCAGCTTAGGGGGCAGAGCCTTCGATGAGCAGTTCTTC. The full variable domain, with the rest looked up from reference TRBV7-3 and TRBJ2-1, is GAGVSQTPSNKVTEKGKYVELRCDPISGHTALYWYRQSLGQGPEFLIYFQGTGAADDSGLPNDRFFAVRPEGSVSTLKIQRTERGDSAVYLCASSLGGRAFDEQFFGPGTRLTVL.

The CDR3: CASSQTGTGNLDEQYF. CDR3 DNA sequence: TGCGCCAGCAGTCAGACCGGGACAGGGAACCTAGACGAGCAGTACTTC. The genes are TRBV23-1 and TRBJ2-7; 9 bases align to TRBD1. TRBV23-1 is marked as an open reading frame, function uncertain. Trimming took 3 bases from V and 5 from J; bases not matched to a gene: 11. The CDR3 is made up of 16 amino acids.

V gene TRBV7-2 combines with J gene TRBJ2-1; the match to TRBD2 covers 7 bases. Germline V CDR1 and CDR2: SGHTA, FQGNSA. The V and J ends lost 4 bases and 5 bases, in that order; junction bases with no gene match: 8. The length of the CDR3 is 15 residues. CDR3 sequence (DNA): TGTGCCAGCAGCTACACTAGCGTGGTTCACAATGAGCAGTTCTTC. Residues: CASSYTSVVHNEQFF.

This clone was seen a single time. The rearrangement joins TRBV2 to TRBJ2-7; no clear D gene. V dropped 0 bases and J dropped 2 bases, with 8 bases sitting between them. CDR3 length equals 14 residues. Germline assignment: CDR1 SNHLY and CDR2 FYNNEI. CDR3 sequence: CASSEAPPPYEQYF. CDR3 coding DNA: TGTGCCAGCAGTGAAGCGCCCCCCCCCTACGAGCAGTACTTC.

This rearrangement joins TRBV7-8 to TRBJ2-7; TRBD1 agrees at 7 bases. Trimming at V came to 6 bases and at J to 3 bases, leaving 8 bases not matched to a gene. The CDR3 consists of 14 residues. Germline V lookup: CDR1 SGHVS, CDR2 FQNEAQ. The CDR3 coding sequence is TGTGCCAGCAGTTACGGGACAGTCTTCTACGAGCAGTACTTC. It codes for CASSYGTVFYEQYF.

The chain employs TRBV5-1 and TRBJ1-2; TRBD1 matches 9 bases. J gave up 4 bases and V 4 bases, and 5 bases lay outside the gene matches. The CDR3 length is 14 residues. In germline, CDR1 is SGHRS, CDR2 YFSETQ. Written as DNA, the CDR3 is TGCGCCAGCAGCAAAGGGACAGGGAGCTATGGCTACACCTTC. Translating gives CASSKGTGSYGYTF.

The chain couples TRBV9 to TRBJ2-3; D is perhaps TRBD1 or TRBD2 (5 bases each). V was cut by 1 base and J by 3 bases, with 15 bases left in between. Germline V gene lookup returns CDR1 SGDLS and CDR2 YYNGEE. There are 16 residues in the CDR3. CDR3 nucleotides: TGTGCCAGCAGCGTACGGGGCGACTCGAATACAGATACGCAGTATTTT. It encodes CASSVRGDSNTDTQYF. Full variable domain (missing parts from reference TRBV9 and TRBJ2-3): DSGVTQTPKHLITATGQRVTLRCSPRSGDLSVYWYQQSLDQGLQFLIQYYNGEERAKGNILERFSAQQFPDLHSELNLSSLELGDSALYFCASSVRGDSNTDTQYFGPGTRLTVL.

Only one count was recorded for this clone. The chain combines TRBV6-1 with TRBJ1-2, with no clear D. CDR1 is MNHNS and CDR2 is SASEGT in the germline V gene. The CDR3 length is 13 residues. V was cut by 1 base and J by 6 bases, with 9 bases left in between. This CDR3 reads CASSEVGMDGYTF. Written as DNA, the CDR3 is TGTGCCAGCAGTGAAGTGGGGATGGATGGCTACACCTTC.

This chain joins TRBV7-2 and TRBJ2-1; D may be TRBD2 (6 bases). Trimming removed 3 bases at V and 5 bases at J, with 11 bases between. Germline V gene data show CDR1 as SGHTA and CDR2 as FQGNSA. The CDR3 has 14 amino acids. The CDR3 sequence: CASSFAPGDNEQFF. The CDR3 nucleotides are TGTGCCAGCAGCTTTGCACCGGGGGACAATGAGCAGTTCTTC.

The chain has TRBV18 and TRBJ1-1; 7 bases fit TRBD1. This CDR3 has 15 residues. V trimming: 0 bases; J trimming: 3 bases; junction bases outside the gene matches: 4. Looked up from germline, CDR1 is KGHSH and CDR2 is LQKENI. The CDR3 reads CASSPPTGQYTEAFF. The CDR3 region has the DNA TGTGCCAGCTCACCACCGACAGGGCAATACACTGAAGCTTTCTTT. The variable domain in full, completed from reference TRBV18 and TRBJ1-1, reads NAGVMQNPRHLVRRRGQEARLRCSPMKGHSHVYWYRQLPEEGLKFMVYLQKENIIDESGMPKERFSAEFPKEGPSILRIQQVVRGDSAAYFCASSPPTGQYTEAFFGQGTRLTVV.

The chain employs TRBV4-3 and TRBJ2-7, with D perhaps assigned TRBD1 or TRBD2 (5 bases each). This CDR3 is built from 14 residues. Trimming cost V 1 base and J 5 bases, with 12 bases left between them. CDR1 is LGHNA, CDR2 YSLEER, per germline. Here the CDR3 reads CASSQGRRGDEQYF. The CDR3 DNA sequence: TGCGCCAGCAGCCAAGGCCGAAGGGGAGACGAGCAGTACTTC.

This rearrangement joins TRBV19 to TRBJ2-5; the D gene is possibly TRBD1 (5 bases). Germline CDR1 is LNHDA and CDR2 is SQIVND (reference sequence). V lost 5 bases and J lost 2, with 15 bases in between. CDR3 length: 15 residues. The CDR3 spells CASSAQVGAQETQYF. The CDR3 DNA reads TGTGCCAGTAGTGCCCAGGTTGGGGCACAAGAGACCCAGTACTTC. The full variable domain, its missing parts supplied by reference TRBV19 and TRBJ2-5, is DGGITQSPKYLFRKEGQNVTLSCEQNLNHDAMYWYRQDPGQGLRLIYYSQIVNDFQKGDIAEGYSVSREKKESFPLTVTSAQKNPTAFYLCASSAQVGAQETQYFGPGTRLLVL.

The table lists this clone with a count of one. V usage is TRBV5-6 and J usage is TRBJ1-4, with 9 nucleotides matching TRBD1. The CDR3 sequence is 14 residues long. The J segment lost 5 bases and the V segment lost 4 bases, leaving 3 bases of the junction unmatched. Germline CDR1 reads SGHDT; CDR2 reads YYEEEE. The CDR3 protein is CASSLQGANEKLFF. Written as DNA, the CDR3 is TGTGCCAGCAGCCTACAGGGGGCCAATGAAAAACTGTTTTTT.